Each of the 14 T cell receptor beta chains below was sequenced from the same sample in a study of patients with pleural tuberculosis. TCRdb re-analysed the reads in MiXCR, keeping a single row per CDR3 protein. The sample lists 25,000 to 35,000 distinct CDR3 sequences; over 15% were seen once. Sequenced material: peripheral blood. Receptors were obtained from a human donor with pleural tuberculosis.

The J gene is TRBJ2-1, the V gene TRBV11-2; D unclear. In germline, CDR1 is SGHAT, CDR2 FQNNGV. The CDR3 extends over 13 amino acids. Deletions cut 8 bases from V and 0 bases from J, with 8 bases between. The CDR3 is CASGLSSYNEQFF. The CDR3 nucleotides are TGTGCCAGCGGCCTGAGCTCCTACAATGAGCAGTTCTTC.

At least ten counts were recorded for this clonotype. The chain recombines TRBV6-6 with TRBJ2-7; a weak D match, TRBD2 (6 bases). CDR1 is MNHNY, CDR2 SVGAGI, per germline (reference sequence). The CDR3 covers 12 residues. Trimming took 2 bases from V and 11 from J, leaving 13 bases between them. The CDR3 DNA sequence: TGTGCCAGCAGTTACACTGCGGGGTGGGAGTACTTC. Its protein is CASSYTAGWEYF.

This clonotype was recorded many times. CDR3 amino acids: CSPWGPQGTDTQYF. The CDR3 DNA sequence: TGCAGCCCCTGGGGCCCCCAAGGGACAGATACGCAGTATTTT. The chain carries TRBV29-1 and TRBJ2-3; maybe TRBD1 (5 bases). From germline, CDR1 is SQVTM and CDR2 ANQGSEA. V lost 8 bases and J lost 3, with 18 bases in between. This CDR3 contains 14 residues.

This clonotype has a count of ten or more. The V gene is TRBV11-2, the J gene TRBJ2-2, with 9 nucleotides matching TRBD2. The CDR3 totals 15 residues. The ends lost 4 bases at V and 4 bases at J; junction bases unmatched: 4. Germline lookup yields CDR1 SGHAT and CDR2 FQNNGV. CDR3 nucleotides: TGTGCCAGCAGCTCAGCGGGGGGTGGCACCGGGGAGCTGTTTTTT. Residues: CASSSAGGGTGELFF. The full variable domain, in which reference TRBV11-2 and TRBJ2-2 provide the parts outside the CDR3, is EAGVAQSPRYKIIEKRQSVAFWCNPISGHATLYWYQQILGQGPKLLIQFQNNGVVDDSQLPKDRFSAERLKGVDSTLKIQPAKLEDSAVYLCASSSAGGGTGELFFGEGSRLTVL.

This clonotype has at least ten counts. This rearrangement joins TRBV19 to TRBJ2-7; perhaps TRBD2 as D (5 bases). CDR1 and CDR2 (germline): LNHDA, SQIVND (reference sequence). V was shortened by 6 bases and J by 4 bases, with 10 bases between the two germline ends. The CDR3 loop spans 12 amino acids. CDR3 nucleotide sequence: TGTGCCAGTAGGGGAAGCGGTTACGAGCAGTACTTC. It codes for CASRGSGYEQYF.

This clonotype was seen ten or more times. V gene TRBV7-9 combines with J gene TRBJ2-1; possible D gene TRBD1, 7 bases. CDR3 size: 15 residues. The germline V gene has CDR1 SEHNR and CDR2 FQNEAQ (reference sequence). Trimming shortened V by 4 bases and J by 2 bases, and 12 bases separated the two germline ends. The CDR3 region is CASSWRDRPYNEQFF. The CDR3 coding sequence is TGTGCCAGCAGCTGGAGGGACAGACCCTACAATGAGCAGTTCTTC. Based on the CDR3 plus reference TRBV7-9 and TRBJ2-1, the full variable domain is DTGVSQNPRHKITKRGQNVTFRCDPISEHNRLYWYRQTLGQGPEFLTYFQNEAQLEKSRLLSDRFSAERPKGSFSTLEIQRTEQGDSAMYLCASSWRDRPYNEQFFGPGTRLTVL.

A remark on this clonotype: The germline gene is not matched at one end of the junction; a read error may be the cause. The genes are TRBV3-1 and TRBJ1-1, with D tentatively TRBD1 (6 bases). From germline, CDR1 is LGHDT and CDR2 YNNKEL (reference sequence). This CDR3 has 15 residues. This chain's CDR3 is CSSSHSGTWTEVAFF. The DNA of the CDR3 is TGTTCCAGCAGCCATTCCGGGACATGGACGGAGGTAGCTTTCTTT.

Many counts were recorded for this clonotype. The rearrangement uses TRBV5-6 and TRBJ2-7; no clear D gene. CDR3 size: 15 residues. V lost 1 base to trimming and J lost 0 bases, with 11 bases between them. CDR1 SGHDT and CDR2 YYEEEE come from the germline V gene. Written as DNA, the CDR3 is TGTGCCAGCAGCTTGACACCTTTTCGCTCCTACGAGCAGTACTTC. It translates to CASSLTPFRSYEQYF. The variable domain in full, with the rest retrieved from reference TRBV5-6 and TRBJ2-7, is DAGVTQSPTHLIKTRGQQVTLRCSPKSGHDTVSWYQQALGQGPQFIFQYYEEEERQRGNFPDRFSGHQFPNYSSELNVNALLLGDSALYLCASSLTPFRSYEQYFGPGTRLTVT.

As for this clonotype: A read error may be the cause here, since a much bigger clone is one base away. The chain joins TRBV12-3 or TRBV12-4 to TRBJ1-2, with D tentatively TRBD1 (5 bases). CDR3 size: 11 residues. The CDR3 spells CASSLGGGYAF. DNA for the CDR3: TGTGCCAGCAGTTTAGGGGGCGGCTACGCCTTC.

This clonotype has ten or more counts. The genes are TRBV2 and TRBJ1-2; unclear D gene. Germline V gene data show CDR1 as SNHLY and CDR2 as FYNNEI. V lost 2 bases and J lost 4, with 8 bases in between. The CDR3 runs to 13 residues. The DNA of the CDR3 is TGTGCCAGCAGTGAACGAGGGCTCTATGGCTACACCTTC. Amino acids: CASSERGLYGYTF.

This clonotype is medium-sized within its sample. The V and J genes are TRBV7-2 and TRBJ1-5; TRBD1 matches at 7 bases. The J segment lost 5 bases and the V segment lost 4 bases, leaving 5 bases of the junction unmatched. CDR3 length equals 14 residues. Per the germline V gene, CDR1 is SGHTA and CDR2 is FQGNSA. The CDR3 reads CASSWTGKDQPQHF. For the CDR3, the DNA is TGTGCCAGCAGCTGGACAGGAAAAGATCAGCCCCAGCATTTT.

This clonotype has a count of ten or more. The CDR3 region has the DNA TGCGCCAGCAGGCAAGTTGGAACTGAAGCTTTCTTT. Its protein is CASRQVGTEAFF. The V call is TRBV10-2, the J call TRBJ1-1, with D uncertain. The ends were cut back, 6 bases at V and 5 bases at J, with 10 bases in the middle. The CDR3 consists of 12 residues. The V gene's germline CDR1 is WSHSY and CDR2 SAAADI.

The genes are TRBV29-1 and TRBJ2-1; 7 bases match TRBD1. This CDR3 region has 14 residues. Trimming at V came to 6 bases and at J to 11 bases, leaving 16 bases not matched to a gene. Germline CDR1 is SQVTM and CDR2 is ANQGSEA. CDR3 DNA sequence: TGCAGCGTCAAGCGTTCGACAGGGCTCGTTAAGCAGTTCTTC. This encodes CSVKRSTGLVKQFF.

Only one count was recorded for this clonotype. With a much larger clone just one base away, this may be a read error. This chain uses TRBV7-2 with TRBJ2-7; the D call may be TRBD1 or TRBD2 (6 bases each). Germline CDR1 SGHTA, CDR2 FQGNSA. The V end was cut by 4 bases, the J end by 3 bases, with 19 bases between. The CDR3 consists of 16 residues. Written as DNA, the CDR3 is TGTGCCAGCAGCTCAGCGGGCGGGACATCGATCTACGAGCAGTACTTC. Its protein is CASSSAGGTSIYEQYF.